This is a list of T cell receptor beta chains from one sample in a study of T cells after yellow fever vaccination. From the 5' RACE reads, TCRdb called clonotypes with MiXCR, one entry per CDR3 protein. The sample carries 150,000 or so distinct CDR3 sequences, more than 6.5% recorded once. Source: CD4+ T cells sorted from PBMCs, taken 10 days after the yellow fever booster vaccination. The origin of the receptors is a man aged 25 to 40 who received the YFV17D yellow fever vaccine. Both conserved end residues are trimmed from each CDR3. D genes are given only for firm matches. Clone size, where shown, is once, few, many, or a class for clones that have expanded.

TRBD1	TRBV6-2/TRBV6-3	few	TRBJ1-1	ASRPHPGQVNTEAF
-	TRBV5-6	many	TRBJ1-1	ASSFKMNTEAF
-	TRBV12-3/TRBV12-4	many	TRBJ2-1	ASSWNSEQF
TRBD2	TRBV11-2	many	TRBJ2-1	ASSSTSGGHNEQF
TRBD2	TRBV20-1	many	TRBJ2-2	SARDAGGNTGELF
-	TRBV20-1	-	TRBJ2-5	SARDSRTTGETQY
-	TRBV12-3/TRBV12-4	many	TRBJ2-3	ASNRESRADTQY
-	TRBV7-3	many	TRBJ2-1	ASSPRSTSYNEQF
-	TRBV19	many	TRBJ2-2	ASSPGLRSGELF
TRBD1	TRBV19	few	TRBJ1-5	ASGRDRVWGNQPQH
-	TRBV5-4	few	TRBJ2-2	ASSPATGTGELF
TRBD1	TRBV19	few	TRBJ2-7	ASTTGTGIYEQY
-	TRBV4-3	-	TRBJ2-7	ASSQGPSMGHEQY
-	TRBV28	many	TRBJ2-5	ASSWTVQETQY
TRBD1	TRBV5-1	many	TRBJ2-7	ASSVFPATGGNYEQY
TRBD2	TRBV7-2	many	TRBJ2-7	ASSLVASGRAYEQY